Below, one T cell receptor (beta chain) is given with its context. As handled by the study authors: From reference gene primer amplification, estimates of nucleated cell counts were derived. TCRdb's table, derived via immunoSEQ multiplex PCR, lists solely in-frame clones and lacks some. V and J calls and clone size are copied from that table; D and trimming were computed from the DNA. This sample carries more than 90,000 clones, around 85% of them seen once, and the ten largest clones take around 12%. The sample comes from a study of blood T cell repertoires in COVID-19. Across the study: Both acute and convalescent COVID-19 samples were obtained from the United States, Italy and Spain. The cDNA or gDNA used as material had been derived from T cells, B-cell-depleted T cells, or PBMCs.

There are 13 residues in the CDR3. Germline assignment: CDR1 LNHDA and CDR2 SQIVND (reference sequence). Trimming removed 4 bases at V and 7 bases at J, with 13 bases between. Sequencing was done on a sample of peripheral blood. This rearrangement joins TRBV19 to TRBJ1-2, with D maybe TRBD1 (5 bases). The sequence derives from a human donor in a cohort sampled during active COVID-19. CDR3 coding DNA: TGTGCCAGTAGTAGAAGCAGGGCGACTGGCTACACCTTC. This sequence encodes CASSRSRATGYTF. Supplemented by reference TRBV19 and TRBJ1-2, the full variable domain reads DGGITQSPKYLFRKEGQNVTLSCEQNLNHDAMYWYRQDPGQGLRLIYYSQIVNDFQKGDIAEGYSVSREKKESFPLTVTSAQKNPTAFYLCASSRSRATGYTFGSGTRLTVV.